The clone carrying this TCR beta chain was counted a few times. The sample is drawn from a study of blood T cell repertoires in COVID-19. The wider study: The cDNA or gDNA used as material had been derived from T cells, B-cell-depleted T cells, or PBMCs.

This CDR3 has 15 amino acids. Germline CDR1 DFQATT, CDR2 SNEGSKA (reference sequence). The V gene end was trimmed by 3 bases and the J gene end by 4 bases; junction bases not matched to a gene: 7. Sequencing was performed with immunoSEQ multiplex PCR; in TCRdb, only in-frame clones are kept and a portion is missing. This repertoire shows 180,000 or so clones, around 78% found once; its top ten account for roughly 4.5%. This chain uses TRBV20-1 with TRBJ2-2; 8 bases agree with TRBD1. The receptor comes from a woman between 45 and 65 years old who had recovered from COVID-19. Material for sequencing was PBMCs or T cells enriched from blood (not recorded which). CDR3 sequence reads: CSASQATGATGELFF. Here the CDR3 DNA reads TGCAGTGCTAGTCAGGCGACAGGGGCCACCGGGGAGCTGTTTTTT.